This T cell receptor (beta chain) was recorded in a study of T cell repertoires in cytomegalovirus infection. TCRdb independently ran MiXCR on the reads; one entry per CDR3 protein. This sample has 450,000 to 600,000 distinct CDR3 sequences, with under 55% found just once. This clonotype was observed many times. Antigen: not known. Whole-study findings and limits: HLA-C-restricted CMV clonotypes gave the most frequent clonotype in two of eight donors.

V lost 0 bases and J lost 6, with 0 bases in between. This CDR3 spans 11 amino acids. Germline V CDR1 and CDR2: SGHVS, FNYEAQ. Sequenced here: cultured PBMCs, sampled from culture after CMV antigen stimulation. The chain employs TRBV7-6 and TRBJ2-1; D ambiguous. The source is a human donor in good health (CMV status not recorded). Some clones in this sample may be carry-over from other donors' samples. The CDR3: CASSLANEQFF. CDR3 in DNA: TGTGCCAGCAGCTTAGCCAATGAGCAGTTCTTC.